The 2 T cell receptor beta chains given below trace back to one sample, sequenced in a study of technical replicates of blood from a few donors. TCRdb's copy holds only in-frame clones and misses some; the assay was immunoSEQ multiplex PCR. The repertoire holds 50,000 to 70,000 clones, with approximately 87% as singletons. The specimen was PBMCs. These receptors came from a human donor in good health. Some clones in this sample may be carry-over from other donors' samples.

The chain combines TRBV18 with TRBJ1-3, with 8 positions matching TRBD1. This CDR3 spans 16 amino acids. The germline CDR1 and CDR2 sequences are KGHSH and LQKENI. Trimming at V came to 4 bases and at J to 0 bases, leaving 5 bases not matched to a gene. The CDR3 DNA reads TGTGCCAGCTCACTAGTTGGACAGGGCTCTGGAAACACCATATATTTT. Translation: CASSLVGQGSGNTIYF.

This clone was observed once. V gene TRBV25-1 combines with J gene TRBJ2-3, with D tentatively TRBD2 (6 bases). The germline V gene has CDR1 MGHDK and CDR2 SYGVNS. This CDR3 is built from 15 residues. The V end was cut by 1 base, the J end by 6 bases, with 14 bases between. In nucleotides, the CDR3 is TGTGCCAGCAGTGAATGGCGGGGAGAGGTCGATACGCAGTATTTT. The encoded protein is CASSEWRGEVDTQYF. Filled out from reference TRBV25-1 and TRBJ2-3, the complete variable domain reads EADIYQTPRYLVIGTGKKITLECSQTMGHDKMYWYQQDPGMELHLIHYSYGVNSTEKGDLSSESTVSRIRTEHFPLTLESARPSHTSQYLCASSEWRGEVDTQYFGPGTRLTVL.